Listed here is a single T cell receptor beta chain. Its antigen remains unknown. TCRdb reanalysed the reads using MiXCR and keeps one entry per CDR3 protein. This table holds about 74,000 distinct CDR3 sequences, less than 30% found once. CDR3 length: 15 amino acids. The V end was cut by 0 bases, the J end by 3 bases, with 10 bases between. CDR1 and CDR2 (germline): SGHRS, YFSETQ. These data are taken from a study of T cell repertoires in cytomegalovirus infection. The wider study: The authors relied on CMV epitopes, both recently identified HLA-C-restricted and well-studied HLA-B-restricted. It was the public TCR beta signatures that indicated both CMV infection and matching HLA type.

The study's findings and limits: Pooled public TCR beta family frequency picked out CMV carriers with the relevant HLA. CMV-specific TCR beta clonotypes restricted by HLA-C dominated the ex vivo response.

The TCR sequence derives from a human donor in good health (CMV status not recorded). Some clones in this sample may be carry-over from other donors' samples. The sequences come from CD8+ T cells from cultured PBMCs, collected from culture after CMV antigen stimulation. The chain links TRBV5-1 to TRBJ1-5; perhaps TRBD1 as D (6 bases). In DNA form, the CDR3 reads TGCGCCAGCAGCTTGGGGGGGCTTACCAATCAGCCCCAGCATTTT. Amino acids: CASSLGGLTNQPQHF.